This section outlines one TCR beta chain sequence together with its context. Its target is not known. Healthy bone marrow donors made up the cohort. Germline-derived CDR1 and CDR2 are SNHLY and FYNNEI. This CDR3 is 14 amino acids long. The J segment lost 4 bases and the V segment lost 8 bases, leaving 5 bases of the junction unmatched. The PCR used 60 Vbeta and 13 Jbeta primers. The assay was immunoSEQ multiplex PCR, and TCRdb's table has in-frame clones only and misses some. Altogether tens of thousands of clones are present, roughly 78% being singletons, with the ten largest covering approximately 4.8%. The sample comes from a study of cytomegalovirus exposure and HLA in healthy donors. Study results and caveats: TCR beta chain V- and J-gene trimming was linked, in a later analysis, to a missense variant in DCLRE1C.

Specimen: PBMCs. This chain joins TRBV2 and TRBJ1-5, with TRBD1 matching over 10 bases. The receptor comes from a male donor in good health and CMV-seropositive. CDR3: CASRDRGSNQPQHF. The CDR3 bases are TGTGCCAGCCGGGACAGGGGTTCAAATCAGCCCCAGCATTTT. The full variable domain, in which reference TRBV2 and TRBJ1-5 provide the parts outside the CDR3, is EPEVTQTPSHQVTQMGQEVILRCVPISNHLYFYWYRQILGQKVEFLVSFYNNEISEKSEIFDDQFSVERPDGSNFTLKIRSTKLEDSAMYFCASRDRGSNQPQHFGDGTRLSIL.